This paragraph covers one T cell receptor (beta chain) sequence. Its antigen is still unknown. This specimen includes other DNA sequences encoding the same CDR3. The V end lost 1 base, the J end lost 6 bases, and 7 bases lay between the germline ends. The CDR3 length is 13 residues. Stated treatment: roughly 19 received Ad26.COV2.S at low or high dose, single or two shots; 5 received placebo; per-sample allocation not given. Sampling was done on day 63 after the first vaccine or placebo injection. This sample is part of a study of Ad26.COV2.S vaccination and SARS-CoV-2 variants. Study-level background: Intramuscular Ad26.COV2.S at 5x10^10 or 1x10^11 viral particles. Findings of the study overall: The breadth of spike-specific CD8+ and CD4+ T cell responses after vaccination was reportedly substantial.

Using immunoSEQ multiplex PCR, the repertoire was profiled, and TCRdb retains in-frame clones only, with some absent. The profile shows about 480,000 clones, around nine tenths of them singletons. This TCR was recovered from a person between 18 and 65 years old who received the Ad26.COV2.S COVID-19 vaccine or a placebo. The chain is built from TRBV12-3 or TRBV12-4 and TRBJ1-5; D not certain. The sequencing here drew on peripheral blood, taken in a trial of Ad26.COV2.S vaccine versus placebo. CDR3 nucleotides: TGTGCCAGCAGTTTAGGAGGCAGTCAGCCCCAGCATTTT. It codes for CASSLGGSQPQHF.